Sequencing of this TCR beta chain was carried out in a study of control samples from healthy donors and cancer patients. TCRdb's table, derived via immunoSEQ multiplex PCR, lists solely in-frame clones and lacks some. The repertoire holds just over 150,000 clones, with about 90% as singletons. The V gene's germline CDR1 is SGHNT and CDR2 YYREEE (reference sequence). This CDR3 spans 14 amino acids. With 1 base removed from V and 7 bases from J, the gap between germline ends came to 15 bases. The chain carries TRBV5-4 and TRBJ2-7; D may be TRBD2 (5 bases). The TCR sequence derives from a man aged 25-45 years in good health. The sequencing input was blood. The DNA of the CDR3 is TGTGCCAGCAGCTTGAGGGCGTCTCGGGGAGAGCAGTACTTC. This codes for CASSLRASRGEQYF.